A selection of T cell receptor beta chains follows, all from one sample in a study of Graves' ophthalmopathy and Graves' hyperthyroidism. TCRdb re-derived calls from the multiplex PCR reads in MiXCR, one entry per CDR3 protein. The repertoire includes 200,000 to 250,000 distinct CDR3 sequences, around 28% of them detected once, and 9.1% sits in the top ten. The sample consisted of peripheral blood. These receptor sequences come from a man aged 50 or older with Graves' ophthalmopathy. The CDR3 runs from the conserved cysteine through the conserved F or W. D genes are given only for firm matches. Size is stated for part of the rows, as once, few or many counts, or as a class when the clone is expanded.

TGTGCCAGTAGAGACAAACAGGGAACCAAAAACATTCAGTACTTC	CASRDKQGTKNIQYF	TRBV19	many	TRBJ2-4	-
TGTGCCAGCAGTGTTACCGGGGAGCAGTACTTC	CASSVTGEQYF	TRBV28	many	TRBJ2-7	-
TGCAGTGCTTTAGCGGGATCGGCCTCCGAGCAGTACTTC	CSALAGSASEQYF	TRBV20-1	many	TRBJ2-7	TRBD2
TGTGCCAGCAGCCAAGGGACTAGCGATATCTACGAGCAGTACTTC	CASSQGTSDIYEQYF	TRBV7-3	-	TRBJ2-7	TRBD2
TGTGCCAGCTGGGGCTCGCCAGCGGTCCTCCATCGGTACACCTTC	CASWGSPAVLHRYTF	TRBV12-3/TRBV12-4	many	TRBJ1-2	-
TGTGCCACCAGCCCGGTAAATCCTGGGGCCAACGTCCTGACTTTC	CATSPVNPGANVLTF	TRBV15	-	TRBJ2-6	-
TGTGCCAGTAGTCTTGGGCAGTCCACCGGGGAGCTGTTTTTT	CASSLGQSTGELFF	TRBV19	many	TRBJ2-2	-
TGTGCCAGCAGTCCTCGACAGGGGAGGTTTAACACTGAAGCTTTCTTT	CASSPRQGRFNTEAFF	TRBV12-3/TRBV12-4	few	TRBJ1-1	TRBD1
TGCGCCAGCAGCCAACCGGGACTAGCGAACCAAGAGACCCAGTACTTC	CASSQPGLANQETQYF	TRBV4-1	many	TRBJ2-5	TRBD2
TGCAGTGTCCAACTAGCGGGGACCTACGAGCAGTACTTC	CSVQLAGTYEQYF	TRBV20-1	many	TRBJ2-7	TRBD2
TGTGCCAGCAGCTCTGAGGGTGGGGGGAGCCCCTATAGCAATCAGCCCCAGCATTTT	CASSSEGGGSPYSNQPQHF	TRBV7-1	once	TRBJ1-5	-
TGTGCCTGGGGGACGGGGAATACTGAAGCTTTCTTT	CAWGTGNTEAFF	TRBV30	many	TRBJ1-1	-
TGTGCCAGTAACCAGGTTGGCACTGAAGCTTTCTTT	CASNQVGTEAFF	TRBV2	many	TRBJ1-1	-
TGTGCCAGCAGCTTTGGTAGCGGGATTTACGAGCAGTACTTC	CASSFGSGIYEQYF	TRBV7-8	-	TRBJ2-7	TRBD2
TGTGCCAGCAGCCCAGACGGGACAGGAACCTACGAGCAGTACTTC	CASSPDGTGTYEQYF	TRBV7-9	many	TRBJ2-7	TRBD1
TGTGCCAGCAGTTTATACGGGACAGGGCTAGCCCACGAGCAGTACTTC	CASSLYGTGLAHEQYF	TRBV27	many	TRBJ2-7	TRBD1
TGTGCCAGCAGCCCTCCTCACTACGAGCAGTACTTC	CASSPPHYEQYF	TRBV7-9	many	TRBJ2-7	-
TGCAGTGCTTCAGGGCGCTCTAGAAGGGGTAACTACGAGCAGTACTTC	CSASGRSRRGNYEQYF	TRBV20-1	many	TRBJ2-7	-
TGTGCCAGTGGGACAGTCTCCTACGAGCAGTACTTC	CASGTVSYEQYF	TRBV12-3/TRBV12-4	-	TRBJ2-7	TRBD1
TGTGCCAGCAGCTTAGCCTCGGGAGGGACAGTCCTCTACGAGCAGTACTTC	CASSLASGGTVLYEQYF	TRBV7-2	many	TRBJ2-7	-
TGTGCCAGCAGCCAAGTGGGAACTGGGGCCAACGTCCTGACTTTC	CASSQVGTGANVLTF	TRBV14	many	TRBJ2-6	-
TGCGCCAGCAGCCCCGCCGGGACAGGTCCTTATGGCTACACCTTC	CASSPAGTGPYGYTF	TRBV4-1	many	TRBJ1-2	TRBD1
TGTGCCAGCAGCGACCATAGGGGAGGTGGAAACACCATATATTTT	CASSDHRGGGNTIYF	TRBV6-1	many	TRBJ1-3	-
TGTGCCAGCAGTCCCGCTCGGTCTTGGCAGCCCCAGCATTTT	CASSPARSWQPQHF	TRBV12-3/TRBV12-4	many	TRBJ1-5	-
TGTGCCAGCAGTCCCCACCCGGGACAGGGCACTATTAGGGCTTTCTTT	CASSPHPGQGTIRAFF	TRBV27	many	TRBJ1-1	TRBD1
TGCAGCGTTGAAGAGCCCCCCGGACTAGCGGCGAACACCGGGGAGCTGTTTTTT	CSVEEPPGLAANTGELFF	TRBV29-1	-	TRBJ2-2	TRBD2
TGTGCCAGCACCCTGGGCCGGTGGGCAGGGGGGGCCTACGAGCAGTACTTC	CASTLGRWAGGAYEQYF	TRBV11-2	many	TRBJ2-7	-
TGTGCCAGCACCGACTACGGCGGGAACTCCTACGAGCAGTACTTC	CASTDYGGNSYEQYF	TRBV6-2/TRBV6-3	many	TRBJ2-7	-
TGCAGCGTCACAGGCAGGACAGGGTTTACGGAGGCCCAGTACTTC	CSVTGRTGFTEAQYF	TRBV29-1	many	TRBJ2-5	TRBD1
TGCAGCGTTGTTGGACGGCCCGGCTACGAGCAGTACTTC	CSVVGRPGYEQYF	TRBV29-1	many	TRBJ2-7	-
TGTGCCAGCAGTTCCGGACTAGCGGGCCGTCGCGAGCAGTACTTC	CASSSGLAGRREQYF	TRBV12-3/TRBV12-4	few	TRBJ2-7	TRBD2
TGTGCCAGCAGTGAGCTCAGGGGCAGTCCAATCTACGAGCAGTACTTC	CASSELRGSPIYEQYF	TRBV2	many	TRBJ2-7	-